This T cell receptor (beta chain) derives from a study of blood T cell repertoires in COVID-19. Overall study context: Whether acute or convalescent, the COVID-19 samples came from the United States, Italy and Spain. T cells, B-cell-depleted T cells, or PBMCs supplied cDNA or gDNA.

Regarding this clone: This CDR3 is also generated by other DNA sequences in the sample.

The V gene's germline CDR1 is KGHSH and CDR2 LQKENI. The CDR3 is 16 residues long. V gave up 3 bases and J gave up 0 bases; unmatched junction bases: 0. Generated by immunoSEQ multiplex PCR, the TCRdb table keeps only in-frame clones and is missing some. The sample includes a few hundred thousand clones, about 87% of them seen just once. V gene TRBV18 combines with J gene TRBJ2-7; 15 nucleotides line up with TRBD2. Sequencing input: peripheral blood. This receptor was obtained from a woman in her sixties or seventies with COVID-19, enrolled during active disease. The CDR3 here is CASSPGLAGGSYEQYF. The CDR3 bases are TGTGCCAGCTCACCGGGACTAGCGGGAGGCTCCTACGAGCAGTACTTC.